This TCR beta chain was retrieved from a study of T cells in Graves' hyperthyroidism and ophthalmopathy. Study information: At initial diagnosis, before any treatment had begun, peripheral blood was obtained.

This CDR3 comprises 12 residues. J lost 6 bases, V lost 4 bases, and 4 bases had no gene match. Germline V gene data show CDR1 as SGHNT and CDR2 as YYREEE (reference sequence). Study-wide findings and caveats: Ophthalmopathy and stable hyperthyroidism were told apart by a 13 V-J model.

There were TCR beta CDR3 regions amplified from RNA transcripts. During a first-round RT-PCR of the TCR CDR3, the HTBI primer set was used. TCRdb independently ran MiXCR on the multiplex PCR reads; one entry per CDR3 protein. The data show about 160,000 distinct CDR3 sequences, over 7.5% seen once. Comments on this clonotype: The antigen is unknown.

Initially, at the first diagnosis of hyperthyroidism and before any ophthalmopathy symptoms, blood was sampled. The sequence was collected from a woman between 18 and 29 years old with Graves' hyperthyroidism that later progressed to Graves' ophthalmopathy. The chain recombines TRBV5-4 with TRBJ2-7; 7 positions match TRBD2. The sample consisted of blood. The CDR3, as DNA: TGTGCCAGCAGCCGTGGGGGGGGCGAGCAGTACTTC. Protein product: CASSRGGGEQYF.